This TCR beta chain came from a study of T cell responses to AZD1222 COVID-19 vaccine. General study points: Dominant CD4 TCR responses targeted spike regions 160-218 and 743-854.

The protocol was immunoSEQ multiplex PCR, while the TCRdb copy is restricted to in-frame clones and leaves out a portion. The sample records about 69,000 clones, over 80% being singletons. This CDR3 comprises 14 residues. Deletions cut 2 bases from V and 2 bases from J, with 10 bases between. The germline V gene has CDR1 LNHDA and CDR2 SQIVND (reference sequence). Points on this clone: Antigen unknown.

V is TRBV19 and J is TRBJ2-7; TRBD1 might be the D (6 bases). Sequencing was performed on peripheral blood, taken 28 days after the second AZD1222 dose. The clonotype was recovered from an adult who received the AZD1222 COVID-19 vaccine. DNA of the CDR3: TGTGCCAGTAGTATAATTGACAGGCCCTACGAGCAGTACTTC. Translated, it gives CASSIIDRPYEQYF.